The 21 T cell receptor beta chains below all came from one sample that was sequenced in a study of T-cell reconstitution after alpha-beta-depleted transplantation in children. As it was prepared, the TCRbeta library received unique molecular identifiers. TCRdb reprocessed the PCR reads with MiXCR, giving one entry per CDR3 protein. The table lists about 980,000 distinct CDR3 sequences, 25% to 30% of them singletons, with roughly 27% in the top ten. The specimen comprised PBMCs, mostly from graft donor cells, sampled 360 days after TCRalphabeta/CD19-depleted stem cell transplant. These receptors came from a boy in the first two years of life who had a stem cell transplant for SCID, so the T cells may come from the graft donor.

The chain combines TRBV4-1 with TRBJ2-3; 10 nucleotides agree with TRBD2. This CDR3 has 14 residues. V shed 1 base, J shed 9 bases, and the junction held 4 bases outside the gene matches. Germline V gene data show CDR1 as MGHRA and CDR2 as YSYEKL. Here the CDR3 DNA reads TGCGCCAGCAGCCAAGGCCTAGCGGGAGCGACGCAGTATTTT. The encoded protein is CASSQGLAGATQYF.

Details on this clonotype: This could be a read error, since a much larger clone is one nucleotide away. The CDR3: CSVRHPGQVNTGELFF. As DNA, the CDR3 is TGCAGTGTTAGACATCCGGGACAAGTCAACACCGGGGAGCTGTTTTTT. The rearrangement links TRBV20-1 to TRBJ2-2; D perhaps matches TRBD1 (6 bases). CDR3 length: 16 amino acids. The germline CDR1 and CDR2 sequences are DFQATT and SNEGSKA (reference sequence).

In this sample, this clonotype turned up once. The V call is TRBV10-3, the J call TRBJ2-7; D possibly corresponds to TRBD1 (6 bases). This CDR3 is 16 amino acids long. In germline, CDR1 is ENHRY, CDR2 SYGVKD. V was shortened by 2 bases and J by 3 bases, with 17 bases between the two germline ends. The CDR3 is CAISEPRDTVRYEQYF. In nucleotides, the CDR3 is TGTGCCATCAGTGAGCCCCGGGACACAGTACGCTACGAGCAGTACTTC.

The V and J genes are TRBV4-1 and TRBJ2-5, with 7 bases aligning to TRBD2. The CDR3 runs to 17 residues. The V gene end was trimmed by 4 bases and the J gene end by 4 bases; junction bases not matched to a gene: 15. Germline values: CDR1 MGHRA, CDR2 YSYEKL. The CDR3 region has the DNA TGCGCCAGCAGCCCAAGAATGGTCCAGCGGGGAGGAGAGACCCAGTACTTC. Translation: CASSPRMVQRGGETQYF.

J is TRBJ2-7 and V is TRBV27, with 11 bases aligning to TRBD2. The germline V gene has CDR1 MNHEY and CDR2 SMNVEV (reference sequence). V was pared by 6 bases and J by 2 bases, with 3 bases of the junction left unmatched. The CDR3 is made up of 14 amino acids. CDR3 residues: CASRLAGAPYEQYF. The CDR3 coding sequence is TGTGCCAGCAGACTAGCGGGGGCCCCCTACGAGCAGTACTTC.

The chain employs TRBV7-2 and TRBJ2-1; weak D call: TRBD2 (6 bases). The germline V and J ends were trimmed by 6 bases and 8 bases, with 14 bases remaining between them. Germline CDR1 and CDR2: SGHTA and FQGNSA. The CDR3 spans 13 residues. CDR3 in DNA: TGTGCCAGCAGAGGTGGCGGGGCCGATGAGCAGTTCTTC. Translating gives CASRGGGADEQFF.

This clonotype was counted at least ten times. The chain links TRBV5-6 to TRBJ2-7; D gene ambiguous. Germline CDR1 reads SGHDT; CDR2 reads YYEEEE. This CDR3 spans 15 amino acids. Trimming stripped 2 bases from V and 0 bases from J, with 12 bases between. CDR3 sequence: CASSLLQEISYEQYF. Written as DNA, the CDR3 is TGTGCCAGCAGCTTACTCCAGGAGATCTCCTACGAGCAGTACTTC.

The V and J genes are TRBV20-1 and TRBJ2-2; the D is unclear. The CDR3 spans 15 residues. V shed 0 bases and J shed 5 bases, with 13 bases lying between them. The germline V gene encodes CDR1 DFQATT and CDR2 SNEGSKA (reference sequence). The CDR3 bases are TGCAGTGCTAGAGATCTGGCTGGATGGACCGGGGAGCTGTTTTTT. It translates to CSARDLAGWTGELFF.

The V gene is TRBV4-2, the J gene TRBJ1-5; tentatively, D is TRBD1 (5 bases). Trimming took 4 bases from V and 5 from J, leaving 9 bases between them. This CDR3 is 13 amino acids long. The germline V gene has CDR1 LGHNA and CDR2 YNFKEQ. CDR3 in amino acids: CASSRGEHQPQHF. In DNA, the CDR3 is TGTGCCAGCAGCCGGGGGGAACATCAGCCCCAGCATTTT.

This clonotype has just a few counts. The chain recombines TRBV6-5 with TRBJ1-5; D is undetermined. The germline CDR1 and CDR2 sequences are MNHEY and SVGAGI. The length of the CDR3 is 13 residues. Trimming stripped 2 bases from V and 7 bases from J, with 9 bases between. DNA of the CDR3: TGTGCCAGCAGTTACAAGGCCGAACAGCCCCAGCATTTT. It codes for CASSYKAEQPQHF.

The V and J genes are TRBV7-6 and TRBJ2-3; the D gene is possibly TRBD2 (7 bases). Per germline, CDR1 SGHVS and CDR2 FNYEAQ. V lost 1 base to trimming and J lost 2 bases, with 16 bases between them. The CDR3 runs 17 residues. This chain's CDR3 is CASSLVLRGQNTDTQYF. The CDR3 coding sequence is TGTGCCAGCAGCTTAGTATTGCGGGGGCAAAACACAGATACGCAGTATTTT.

This clonotype was observed a few times. The chain uses TRBV29-1 and TRBJ1-2; D unclear. Trimming took off 2 bases at V and 4 bases at J, with 8 bases between the two ends. Germline V CDR1 and CDR2: SQVTM, ANQGSEA. This CDR3 contains 12 residues. CDR3 region: CSVESGFYGYTF. The DNA for the CDR3 is TGCAGCGTTGAATCAGGTTTCTATGGCTACACCTTC.

V gene TRBV20-1 combines with J gene TRBJ2-6; no firm D call. This CDR3 is 16 amino acids long. Germline-derived CDR1 and CDR2 are DFQATT and SNEGSKA (reference sequence). V lost 3 bases and J lost 0, with 12 bases in between. CDR3: CSARVALSSGANVLTF. CDR3 in DNA: TGCAGTGCTAGGGTGGCCTTGAGCTCTGGGGCCAACGTCCTGACTTTC.

There are a few counts of this clonotype. This chain joins TRBV5-1 and TRBJ1-2; 7 bases match TRBD1. V was clipped by 0 bases and J by 5 bases; unmatched bases: 10. Germline V CDR1 and CDR2: SGHRS, YFSETQ. The CDR3 is made up of 16 amino acids. CDR3 protein: CASSLAGTGQPYGYTF. In DNA form, the CDR3 reads TGCGCCAGCAGCTTGGCGGGCACGGGACAGCCATATGGCTACACCTTC.

The chain has TRBV12-3 or TRBV12-4 and TRBJ2-5, with D unclear. The CDR3 has 13 amino acids. V lost 6 bases to trimming and J lost 8 bases, with 16 bases between them. CDR3 coding DNA: TGTGCCAGCAGCGCGGAAACGATTGGAACCCAGTACTTC. Amino acid sequence: CASSAETIGTQYF.

This clonotype was counted only a few times. The chain couples TRBV27 to TRBJ2-3, with 9 bases fitting TRBD2. The trim removed 5 bases at V and 7 bases at J, leaving 13 bases unmatched. The CDR3 contains 16 residues. The V gene's germline CDR1 is MNHEY and CDR2 SMNVEV (reference sequence). The CDR3 DNA follows: TGTGCCAGCAGTCCCCGCCTCCGCGGGGGGGCATATACGCAGTATTTT. Its translation is CASSPRLRGGAYTQYF.

This chain connects TRBV20-1 to TRBJ2-1; the D gene is possibly TRBD2 (5 bases). The CDR3 sequence is 17 residues long. V gave up 5 bases and J gave up 4 bases, with 24 bases separating them. From germline, CDR1 is DFQATT and CDR2 SNEGSKA (reference sequence). CDR3 in amino acids: CSAEGVSVAPNYNEQFF. In DNA, the CDR3 is TGCAGTGCTGAGGGTGTCTCAGTAGCCCCAAATTACAATGAGCAGTTCTTC.

This clonotype turned up a few times. V usage is TRBV6-2 or TRBV6-3 and J usage is TRBJ2-2; D is possibly TRBD2 (5 bases). V lost 6 bases and J 6 bases, leaving 26 bases between the germline ends. Germline V gives CDR1 MNHEY, CDR2 SVGEGT. CDR3 size: 18 residues. Here the CDR3 reads CASRRSRLISVTPGELFF. The CDR3 DNA reads TGTGCCAGCAGGCGATCCCGCCTCATTAGCGTGACACCCGGGGAGCTGTTTTTT.

The chain couples TRBV5-1 to TRBJ1-3, with D maybe TRBD1 (6 bases). The CDR3 has 16 amino acids. V lost 1 base and J lost 0, with 11 bases in between. Germline lookup yields CDR1 SGHRS and CDR2 YFSETQ. CDR3 protein: CASSLTGPYSGNTIYF. The CDR3 DNA reads TGCGCCAGCAGCTTGACAGGGCCCTACTCTGGAAACACCATATATTTT.

V usage is TRBV20-1 and J usage is TRBJ2-7; 8 bases align to TRBD1. In germline, CDR1 is DFQATT, CDR2 SNEGSKA (reference sequence). The ends lost 3 bases at V and 7 bases at J; junction bases unmatched: 11. This CDR3 has 14 amino acids. The CDR3 loop is CSASYGRGRREQYF. Here the CDR3 DNA reads TGCAGTGCTAGTTATGGCAGGGGGCGCCGGGAGCAGTACTTC.

This clonotype was seen a few times. V and J are TRBV29-1 and TRBJ2-6; TRBD1 might be the D (6 bases). This CDR3 is 18 amino acids long. With 6 bases removed from V and 0 bases from J, the gap between germline ends came to 21 bases. CDR1 is SQVTM, CDR2 ANQGSEA, per germline. The CDR3: CSVGGREGPPSGANVLTF. CDR3 nucleotides: TGCAGCGTAGGGGGAAGGGAAGGACCCCCCTCTGGGGCCAACGTCCTGACTTTC.